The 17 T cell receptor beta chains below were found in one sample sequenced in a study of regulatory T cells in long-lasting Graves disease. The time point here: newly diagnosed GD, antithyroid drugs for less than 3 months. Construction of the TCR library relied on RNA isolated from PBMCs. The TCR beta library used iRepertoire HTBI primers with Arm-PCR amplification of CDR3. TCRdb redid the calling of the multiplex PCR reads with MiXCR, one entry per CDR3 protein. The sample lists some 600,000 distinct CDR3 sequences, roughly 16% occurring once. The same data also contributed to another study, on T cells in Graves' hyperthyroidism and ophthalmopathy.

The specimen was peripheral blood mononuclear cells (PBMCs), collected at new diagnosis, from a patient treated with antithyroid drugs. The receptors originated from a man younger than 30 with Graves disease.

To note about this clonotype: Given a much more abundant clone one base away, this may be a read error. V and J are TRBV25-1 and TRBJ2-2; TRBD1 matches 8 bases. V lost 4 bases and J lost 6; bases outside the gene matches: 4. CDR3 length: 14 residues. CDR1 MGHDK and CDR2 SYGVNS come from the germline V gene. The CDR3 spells CASSGQGFAGELFF. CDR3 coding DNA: TGTGCCAGCAGTGGACAGGGGTTCGCCGGGGAGCTGTTTTTT.

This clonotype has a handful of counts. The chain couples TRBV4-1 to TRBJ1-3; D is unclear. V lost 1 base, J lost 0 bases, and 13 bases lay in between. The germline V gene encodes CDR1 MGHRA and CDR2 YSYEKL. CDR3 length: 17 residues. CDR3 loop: CASSQGKNLHSGNTIYF. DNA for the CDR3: TGCGCCAGCAGCCAAGGAAAGAACCTACACTCTGGAAACACCATATATTTT.

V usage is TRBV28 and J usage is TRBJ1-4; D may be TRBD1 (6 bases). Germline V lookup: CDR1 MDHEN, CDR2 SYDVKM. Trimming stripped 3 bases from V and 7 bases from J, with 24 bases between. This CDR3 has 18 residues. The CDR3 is CASSLGFPGADRTEKLFF. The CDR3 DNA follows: TGTGCCAGCAGTTTGGGATTCCCAGGGGCGGATCGGACTGAAAAACTGTTTTTT.

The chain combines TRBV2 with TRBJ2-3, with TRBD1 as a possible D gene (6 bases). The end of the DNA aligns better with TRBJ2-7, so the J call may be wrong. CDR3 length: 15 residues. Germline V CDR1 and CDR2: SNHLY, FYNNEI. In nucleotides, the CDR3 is TGTGCCAGCAGTGAAGTGGGGACAAGCTCCTACGAGCAGTACTTC. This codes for CASSEVGTSSYEQYF.

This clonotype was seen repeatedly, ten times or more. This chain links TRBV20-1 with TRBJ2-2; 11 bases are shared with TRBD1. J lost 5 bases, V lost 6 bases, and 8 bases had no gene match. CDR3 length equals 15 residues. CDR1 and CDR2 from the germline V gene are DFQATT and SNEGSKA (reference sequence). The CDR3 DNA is TGCAGTGCGGGGAGGACAGGGGGCTGGACCGGGGAGCTGTTTTTT. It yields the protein CSAGRTGGWTGELFF.

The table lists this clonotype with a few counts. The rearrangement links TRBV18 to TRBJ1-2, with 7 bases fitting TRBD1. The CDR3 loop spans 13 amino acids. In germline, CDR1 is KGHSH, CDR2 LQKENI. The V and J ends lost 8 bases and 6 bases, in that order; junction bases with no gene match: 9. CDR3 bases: TGTGCCAGCGGGGGACAGAGGGGGAATGGCTACACCTTC. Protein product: CASGGQRGNGYTF.

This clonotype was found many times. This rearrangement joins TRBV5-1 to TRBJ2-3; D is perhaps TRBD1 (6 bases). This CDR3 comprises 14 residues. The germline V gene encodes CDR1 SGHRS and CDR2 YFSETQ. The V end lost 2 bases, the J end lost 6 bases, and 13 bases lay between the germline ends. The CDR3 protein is CASSFGRGVDTQYF. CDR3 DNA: TGCGCCAGCAGCTTTGGCAGGGGTGTGGATACGCAGTATTTT.

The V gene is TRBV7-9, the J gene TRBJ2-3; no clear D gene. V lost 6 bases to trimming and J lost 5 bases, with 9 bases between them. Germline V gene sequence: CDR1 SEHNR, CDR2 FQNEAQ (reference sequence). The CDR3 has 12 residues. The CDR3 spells CASRLDVDTQYF. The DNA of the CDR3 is TGTGCCAGCAGGCTCGACGTAGATACGCAGTATTTT.

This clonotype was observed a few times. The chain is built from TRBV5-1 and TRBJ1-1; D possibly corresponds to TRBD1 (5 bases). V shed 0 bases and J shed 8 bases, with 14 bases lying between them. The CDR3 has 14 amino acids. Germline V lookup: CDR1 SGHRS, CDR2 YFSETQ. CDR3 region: CASSLAGRVGEAFF. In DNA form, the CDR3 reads TGCGCCAGCAGCTTGGCTGGCAGGGTGGGAGAAGCTTTCTTT.

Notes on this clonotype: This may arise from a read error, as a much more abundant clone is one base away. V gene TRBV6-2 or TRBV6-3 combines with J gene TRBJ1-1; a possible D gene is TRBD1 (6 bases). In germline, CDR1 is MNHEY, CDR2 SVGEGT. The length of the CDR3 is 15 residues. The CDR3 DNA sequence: TGTGTCAGTCGCAGGAGGCACAAGGGGGACACTGAAGCTTTCTTT. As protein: CVSRRRHKGDTEAFF.

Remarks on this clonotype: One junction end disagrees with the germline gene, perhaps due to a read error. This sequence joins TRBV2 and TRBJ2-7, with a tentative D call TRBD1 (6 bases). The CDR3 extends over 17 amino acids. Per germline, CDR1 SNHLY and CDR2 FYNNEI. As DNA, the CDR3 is TGTGCCAGCAGTCTCCCAGGGGACCTTGGGGGATTCTACGAGCAGTGCTTC. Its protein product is CASSLPGDLGGFYEQCF.

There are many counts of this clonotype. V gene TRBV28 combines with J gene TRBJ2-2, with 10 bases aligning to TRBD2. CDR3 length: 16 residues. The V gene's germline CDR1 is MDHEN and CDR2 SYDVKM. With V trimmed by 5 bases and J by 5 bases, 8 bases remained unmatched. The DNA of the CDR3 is TGTGCCAGCAGTCTGGGACTAGCGATGGGGACCGGGGAGCTGTTTTTT. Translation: CASSLGLAMGTGELFF.

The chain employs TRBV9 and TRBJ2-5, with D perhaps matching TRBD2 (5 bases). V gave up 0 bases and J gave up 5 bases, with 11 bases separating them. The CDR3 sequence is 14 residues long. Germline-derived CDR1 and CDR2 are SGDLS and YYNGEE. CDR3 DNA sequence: TGTGCCAGCAGCGTAGGGGGTAGCGACGAGACCCAGTACTTC. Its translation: CASSVGGSDETQYF.

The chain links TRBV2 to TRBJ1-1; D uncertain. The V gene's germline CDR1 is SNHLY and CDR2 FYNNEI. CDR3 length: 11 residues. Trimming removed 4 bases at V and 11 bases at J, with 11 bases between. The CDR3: CASSVRVEAFF. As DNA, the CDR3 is TGTGCCAGCAGTGTTCGGGTTGAGGCTTTCTTT.

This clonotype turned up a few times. The CDR3 protein is CASSVGGGQGSSEAFF. CDR3 coding DNA: TGTGCCAGCAGCGTAGGAGGAGGACAGGGATCATCTGAAGCTTTCTTT. The V call is TRBV9, the J call TRBJ1-1; 8 bases map to TRBD1. Trimming cost V 0 bases and J 6 bases; bases outside gene matches: 10. CDR1 and CDR2 (germline): SGDLS, YYNGEE. The CDR3 totals 16 residues.

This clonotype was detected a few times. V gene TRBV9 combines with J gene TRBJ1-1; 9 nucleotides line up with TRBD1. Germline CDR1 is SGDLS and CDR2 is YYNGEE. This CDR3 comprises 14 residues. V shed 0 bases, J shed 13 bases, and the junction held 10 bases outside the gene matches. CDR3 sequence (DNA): TGTGCCAGCAGCGTAGCGCGGACAGGGGTCCCAGTTTTCTTT. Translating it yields CASSVARTGVPVFF.

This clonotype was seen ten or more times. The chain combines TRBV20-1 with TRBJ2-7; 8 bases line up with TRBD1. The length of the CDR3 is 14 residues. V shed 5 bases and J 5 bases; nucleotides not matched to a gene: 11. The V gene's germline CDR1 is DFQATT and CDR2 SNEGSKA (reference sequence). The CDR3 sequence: CSAGSGTGVHEQYF. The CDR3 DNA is TGCAGTGCTGGATCCGGGACAGGCGTCCACGAGCAGTACTTC.